This TCR beta chain emerged from a study of blood T cell repertoires in COVID-19. The assay was immunoSEQ multiplex PCR, and TCRdb's table has in-frame clones only and misses some. The sample yields hundreds of thousands of clones, roughly 81% seen once. V lost 5 bases, J lost 6 bases, and 11 bases lay in between. Germline values: CDR1 SGHTA, CDR2 FQGNSA. The CDR3 runs 14 residues. Sequencing was carried out using peripheral blood. This TCR derives from a woman of 80 years or more with COVID-19, enrolled during active disease. The J gene is TRBJ1-6, the V gene TRBV7-2; weak D call: TRBD1 (5 bases). The CDR3 bases are TGTGCCAGCAGCCAACATAGGGGTAATTCACCCCTCCACTTT. It encodes CASSQHRGNSPLHF.